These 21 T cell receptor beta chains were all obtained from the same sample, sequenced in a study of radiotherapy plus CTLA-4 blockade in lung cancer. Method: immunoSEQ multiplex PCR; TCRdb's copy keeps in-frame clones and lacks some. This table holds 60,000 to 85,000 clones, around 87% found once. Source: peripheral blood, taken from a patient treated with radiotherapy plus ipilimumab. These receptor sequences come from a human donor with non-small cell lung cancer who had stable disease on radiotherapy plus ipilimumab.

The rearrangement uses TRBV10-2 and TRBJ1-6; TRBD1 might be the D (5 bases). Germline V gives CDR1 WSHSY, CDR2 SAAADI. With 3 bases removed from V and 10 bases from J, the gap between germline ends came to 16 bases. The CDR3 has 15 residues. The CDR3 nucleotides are TGCGCCAGCAGTGATTATCGGCAGGGAGGATCACCCCTCCACTTT. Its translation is CASSDYRQGGSPLHF.

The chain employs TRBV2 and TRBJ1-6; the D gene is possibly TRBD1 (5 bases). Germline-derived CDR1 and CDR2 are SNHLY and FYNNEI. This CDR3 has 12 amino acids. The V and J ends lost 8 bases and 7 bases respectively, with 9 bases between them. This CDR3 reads CASRTQNSPLHF. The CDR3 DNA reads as TGTGCCAGCCGGACACAGAATTCACCCCTCCACTTT.

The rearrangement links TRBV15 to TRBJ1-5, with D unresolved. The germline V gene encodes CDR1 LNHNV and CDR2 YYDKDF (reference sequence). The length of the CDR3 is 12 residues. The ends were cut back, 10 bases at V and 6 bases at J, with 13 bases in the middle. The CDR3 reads CASGPWGQPQHF. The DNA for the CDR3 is TGTGCCAGCGGACCCTGGGGTCAGCCCCAGCATTTT.

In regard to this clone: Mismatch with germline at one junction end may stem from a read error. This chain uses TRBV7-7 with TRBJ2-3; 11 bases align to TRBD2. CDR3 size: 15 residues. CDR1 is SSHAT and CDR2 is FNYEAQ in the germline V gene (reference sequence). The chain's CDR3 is CASSLAGGTTDTQYF. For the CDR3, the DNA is TGTGCTAGCAGCTTAGCGGGAGGGACCACAGATACGCAGTATTTT.

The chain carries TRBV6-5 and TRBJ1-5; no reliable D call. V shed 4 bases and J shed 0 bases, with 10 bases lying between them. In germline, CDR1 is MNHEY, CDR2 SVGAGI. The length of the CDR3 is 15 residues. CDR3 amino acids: CASSSRVDSNQPQHF. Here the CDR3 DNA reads TGTGCCAGCAGTTCCCGGGTGGATAGCAATCAGCCCCAGCATTTT.

For the CDR3, the DNA is TGCGCCAGCAGCTTGGCCCCGGGACTTAGCACAGATACGCAGTATTTT. It specifies CASSLAPGLSTDTQYF. The V gene is TRBV5-1, the J gene TRBJ2-3; tentative D call: TRBD2 (6 bases). Trimming pared 0 bases from V and 0 bases from J, leaving 11 bases between. This CDR3 contains 16 residues. Germline V gene data show CDR1 as SGHRS and CDR2 as YFSETQ.

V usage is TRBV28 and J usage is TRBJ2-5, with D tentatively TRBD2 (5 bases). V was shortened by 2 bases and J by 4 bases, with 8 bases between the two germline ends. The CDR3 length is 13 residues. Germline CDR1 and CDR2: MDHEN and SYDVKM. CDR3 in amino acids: CASSLDGVETQYF. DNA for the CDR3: TGTGCCAGCAGTTTAGACGGGGTAGAGACCCAGTACTTC.

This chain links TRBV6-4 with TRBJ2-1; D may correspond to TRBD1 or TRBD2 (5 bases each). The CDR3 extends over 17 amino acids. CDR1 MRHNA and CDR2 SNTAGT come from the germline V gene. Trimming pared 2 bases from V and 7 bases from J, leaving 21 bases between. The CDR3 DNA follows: TGTGCCAGCAGTGACCCGCCAGGCCGGGGCTTTGGGAATGAGCAGTTCTTC. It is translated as CASSDPPGRGFGNEQFF.

The DNA for the CDR3 is TGTGCCAGTAGGGGGCGGGAGTTCGGCAATGAGCAGTTCTTC. It specifies CASRGREFGNEQFF. The chain carries TRBV19 and TRBJ2-1, with TRBD2 matching over 7 bases. The J segment lost 6 bases and the V segment lost 6 bases, leaving 8 bases of the junction unmatched. CDR3 length: 14 residues. Per germline, CDR1 LNHDA and CDR2 SQIVND (reference sequence).

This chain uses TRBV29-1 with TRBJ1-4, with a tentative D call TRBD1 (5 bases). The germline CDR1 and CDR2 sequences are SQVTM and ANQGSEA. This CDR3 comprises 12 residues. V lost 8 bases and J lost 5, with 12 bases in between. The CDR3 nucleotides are TGCAGCATCCGGGACCAAAATGAAAAACTGTTTTTT. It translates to CSIRDQNEKLFF.

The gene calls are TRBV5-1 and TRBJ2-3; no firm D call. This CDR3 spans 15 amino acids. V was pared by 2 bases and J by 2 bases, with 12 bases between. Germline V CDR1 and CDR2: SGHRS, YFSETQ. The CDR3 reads CASSLFGNPTDTQYF. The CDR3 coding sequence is TGCGCCAGCAGCTTATTTGGGAATCCCACAGATACGCAGTATTTT. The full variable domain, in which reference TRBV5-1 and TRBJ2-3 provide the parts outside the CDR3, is KAGVTQTPRYLIKTRGQQVTLSCSPISGHRSVSWYQQTPGQGLQFLFEYFSETQRNKGNFPGRFSGRQFSNSRSEMNVSTLELGDSALYLCASSLFGNPTDTQYFGPGTRLTVL.

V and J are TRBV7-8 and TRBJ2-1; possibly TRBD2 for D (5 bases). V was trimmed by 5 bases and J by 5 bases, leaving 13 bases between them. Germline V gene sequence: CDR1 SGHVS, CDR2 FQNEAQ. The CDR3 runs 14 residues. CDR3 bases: TGTGCCAGCAGCCACCGGGATGAAAACAATGAGCAGTTCTTC. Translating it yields CASSHRDENNEQFF. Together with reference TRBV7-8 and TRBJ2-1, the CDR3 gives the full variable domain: GAGVSQSPRYKVAKRGQDVALRCDPISGHVSLFWYQQALGQGPEFLTYFQNEAQLDKSGLPSDRFFAERPEGSVSTLKIQRTQQEDSAVYLCASSHRDENNEQFFGPGTRLTVL.

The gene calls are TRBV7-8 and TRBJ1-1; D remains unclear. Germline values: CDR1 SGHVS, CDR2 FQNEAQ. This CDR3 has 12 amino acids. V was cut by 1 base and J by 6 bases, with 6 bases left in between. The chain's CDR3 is CASSLVEAEAFF. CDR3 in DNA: TGTGCCAGCAGCTTAGTTGAGGCTGAAGCTTTCTTT.

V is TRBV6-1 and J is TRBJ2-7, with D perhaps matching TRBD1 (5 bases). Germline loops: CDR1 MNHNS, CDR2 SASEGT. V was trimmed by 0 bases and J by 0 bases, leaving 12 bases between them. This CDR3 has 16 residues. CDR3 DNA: TGTGCCAGCAGTGAAGCTGAGACAGCCTACTCCTACGAGCAGTACTTC. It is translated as CASSEAETAYSYEQYF.

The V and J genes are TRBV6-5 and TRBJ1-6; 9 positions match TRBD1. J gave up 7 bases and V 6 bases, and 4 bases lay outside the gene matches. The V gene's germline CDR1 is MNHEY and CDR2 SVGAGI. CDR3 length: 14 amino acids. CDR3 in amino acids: CASSTDRGNSPLHF. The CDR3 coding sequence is TGTGCCAGCAGCACGGACAGGGGCAATTCACCCCTCCACTTT.

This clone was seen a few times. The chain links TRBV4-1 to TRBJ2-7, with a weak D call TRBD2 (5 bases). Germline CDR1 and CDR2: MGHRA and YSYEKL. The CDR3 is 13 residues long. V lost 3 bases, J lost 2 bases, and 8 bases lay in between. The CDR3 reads CASSQGVTYEQYF. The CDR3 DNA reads TGCGCCAGCAGCCAGGGAGTAACCTACGAGCAGTACTTC.

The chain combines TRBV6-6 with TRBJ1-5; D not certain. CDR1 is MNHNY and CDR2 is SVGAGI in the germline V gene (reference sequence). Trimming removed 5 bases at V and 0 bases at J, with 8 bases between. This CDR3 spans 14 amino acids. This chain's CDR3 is CASSPLDSNQPQHF. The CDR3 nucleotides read TGTGCCAGCAGTCCTCTCGATAGCAATCAGCCCCAGCATTTT.

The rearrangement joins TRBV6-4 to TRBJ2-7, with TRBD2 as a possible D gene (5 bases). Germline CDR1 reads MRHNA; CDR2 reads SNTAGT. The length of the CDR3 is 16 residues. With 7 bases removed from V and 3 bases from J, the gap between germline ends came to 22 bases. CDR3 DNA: TGTGCCAGCATCCGAGTTTCGGGCCGACGGGGCTACGAGCAGTACTTC. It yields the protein CASIRVSGRRGYEQYF.

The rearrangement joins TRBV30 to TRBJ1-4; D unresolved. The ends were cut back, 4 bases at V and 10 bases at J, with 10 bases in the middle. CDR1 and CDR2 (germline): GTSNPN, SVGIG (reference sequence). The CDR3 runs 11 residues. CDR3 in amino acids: CAWMSKVKLFF. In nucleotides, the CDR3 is TGTGCCTGGATGTCGAAAGTAAAACTGTTTTTT.

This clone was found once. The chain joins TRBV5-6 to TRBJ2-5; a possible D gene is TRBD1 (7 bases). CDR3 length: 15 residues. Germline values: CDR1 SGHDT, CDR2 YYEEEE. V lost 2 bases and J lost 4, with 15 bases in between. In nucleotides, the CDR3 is TGTGCCAGCAGCTTAGTCCACAGGGGAGGAGAGACCCAGTACTTC. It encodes CASSLVHRGGETQYF.

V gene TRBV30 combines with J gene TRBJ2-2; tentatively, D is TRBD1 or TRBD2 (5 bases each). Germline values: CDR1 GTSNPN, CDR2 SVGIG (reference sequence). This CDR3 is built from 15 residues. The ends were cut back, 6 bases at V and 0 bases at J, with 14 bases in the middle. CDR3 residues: CACPKGPTNTGELFF. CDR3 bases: TGTGCCTGCCCCAAGGGACCCACGAACACCGGGGAGCTGTTTTTT.